This T cell receptor (beta chain) is from a study of patients and donors after allogeneic stem cell transplantation. A single record per CDR3 protein comes from TCRdb applying MiXCR to the RT-PCR reads. The profile covers 200,000 to 250,000 distinct CDR3 sequences, with approximately 14% appearing a single time and roughly 10% taken by the ten largest. CDR1 and CDR2 from the germline V gene are SGHTA and FQGNSA. V dropped 7 bases and J dropped 6 bases, with 12 bases sitting between them. This CDR3 comprises 13 residues. The receptor was isolated from a human donor who was either an allogeneic HSCT recipient or a stem cell or donor lymphocyte infusion donor (not recorded which). It is not recorded whose cells these are; they may come from a transplant donor. The material sequenced was blood, either unsorted or a sorted T cell fraction (not recorded which). The gene calls are TRBV7-2 and TRBJ2-2, with D maybe TRBD1 (5 bases). CDR3 residues: CASMLKGAGELFF. The CDR3 coding sequence is TGTGCCAGCATGCTAAAAGGGGCCGGGGAGCTGTTTTTT. Looking up the rest from reference TRBV7-2 and TRBJ2-2 gives the full variable domain: GAGVSQSPSNKVTEKGKDVELRCDPISGHTALYWYRQSLGQGLEFLIYFQGNSAPDKSGLPSDRFSAERTGGSVSTLTIQRTQQEDSAVYLCASMLKGAGELFFGEGSRLTVL.